This T cell receptor beta chain was retrieved from a study of cytomegalovirus exposure and HLA in healthy donors (dated by TCRdb to 2016 to 2017). Broadly, across the study: An earlier analysis of approximately 590 of the donors reported approximately 300 Gb of sequence data and approximately 110 million unique TCR beta sequences from 150 million to 200 million T cells. An early release covering roughly 640 HLA-typed donors comprised 300 to 350 gigabases of sequencing data and roughly 86 million unique TCR sequences. Of the roughly 400 genotyped donors, 80% to 90% were placed in the genetic ancestry cluster associated with self-reported Caucasian donors. The study aimed to test whether signatures of past pathogen exposure could be identified by cataloging public T cell receptors. Using immunosequencing, the study profiled T cell repertoires from 666 subjects and related those repertoires to cytomegalovirus serostatus. Along with the roughly 700-subject first cohort, a separate validation cohort of around 110 different subjects was used. The study combined high-throughput TCR immunosequencing, statistical association of individual TCRs with disease status, and machine learning to predict cytomegalovirus infection status. To study patterns of TCR occurrence, a later analysis re-analyzed previously published TCR beta repertoires from 700 or so donors and added high-resolution HLA genotyping. The later analysis used no new phenotypic data to find candidate immune exposures, relying instead on TCR beta sequences and their occurrence across donors. To decide whether each TCR beta V gene segment behaved as functional or pseudogenic, an earlier analysis of nearly 600 of the donors relied on high-throughput TCR beta sequencing. Donor age, sex, ethnicity and CMV serostatus were compiled together with the repertoire data. A later genetic analysis took genome-wide SNP genotypes for about 65% of the 666 donors and used that subset as a discovery cohort. Every repertoire in the discovery cohort had been generated on one and the same sequencing platform. HLA typing covered class I and class II loci at four-digit resolution. The number of donors typed differed by locus, with about 629-630 for A, B, C, DRB1 and DQB1, about 500 for DQA1, about 610 for DPA1, and under 490 for DPB1. A handful of DR-DQ haplotypes were handled as single units for association and clustering because linkage in the cohort was strong. On average, roughly 250,000 unique TCR beta nucleotide sequences were sequenced per donor among roughly 430 genotyped donors of the cohort, with around 19% of those sequences being non-productive.

This clone was seen a single time. No cognate antigen has been identified for it. Base qualities are not provided; no much larger clone lies one nucleotide away. CDR1 and CDR2 (SGHNT, YYREEE) derive from the germline V gene (reference sequence). CDR3 length: 15 amino acids, cysteine to phenylalanine. Here the CDR3 DNA is all that survives: 45 bases in frame from base 1. Relative to germline, V is 2 bases shorter and J is 6 bases shorter, with 18 bases between their ends. The cohort comprised around 690 healthy bone marrow donors. All cohort members were sampled while nominally healthy, although unrecorded immune exposures were likely present. The donor was CMV seropositive and belonged to the group of around 300 seropositive cohort members. Every donor gave a peripheral blood sample, and the peripheral blood mononuclear cells from that sample were used for TCR beta sequencing. The Qiagen DNeasy Blood Extraction Kit was used to extract genomic DNA from the blood cell samples.

Summary of the overall study and its limitations: In both the original and validation cohorts, the classifier was reported to diagnose cytomegalovirus status with high specificity and sensitivity. The study gave a list of about 160 TCR beta chains associated with cytomegalovirus. In a later analysis, TCR association rates were found to vary across HLA loci, with the most associated TCRs seen for DRB1 alleles and the fewest for HLA-C alleles. Because counts were too low, 15 or so rarely observed V segments, including chromosome 9 orphons, were excluded from the earlier analysis of 587 of the donors. The authors suggested that the approach could potentially be generalized to other disease states and immunological phenotypes. A group of highly shared sequence variants was considered likely to be a technical artifact of the sequencing pipeline. Some IMGT-functional V segments, including TRBV6-2 and TRBV6-3, could not be told apart with the 87-base-pair reads, so those segments were excluded. Several of the top co-occurrence clusters appeared to be linked to parvovirus B19, influenza, CMV and Epstein-Barr virus, according to a later analysis. Compared with equally common non-associated chains, HLA-associated TCR beta chains in a later analysis were more clonally expanded and had lower generation probabilities. Most TCR sequences were seen in very few donors, while some public TCRs were found in many individuals. A later analysis associated about 17,000 TCR beta sequences with specific HLA alleles at a false discovery rate of 0.05. In vitro tests confirmed that a few of the cytomegalovirus-associated TCR beta chains recognize cytomegalovirus antigens. In a later genetic analysis, fewer N-insertions in productive TCRs were reported among donors in an Asian-associated ancestry cluster than the roughly 700-donor mean. Immune exposure information for the cohort was limited to CMV serostatus. Linkage disequilibrium might explain the correlated functional status among segregating V segments, but an unknown experimental factor could not be excluded. According to a later analysis, most CMV-associated TCR beta chains appeared to be HLA-restricted, and the HLA associations seemed to be driven largely by CMV exposure. Only TCR beta chains were sequenced in this cohort, and the absence of alpha or paired-chain data limited detectable features. Because some donors lacked HLA typing at each locus, the association tests relied only on the typed subset. In an earlier analysis of approximately 590 of the donors, most TCR beta V segments were observed in productive rearrangements about 90% or about 30% of the time, broadly matching IMGT annotations. A further reported finding was that TCR beta sequences accurately predicted the HLA-A and HLA-B alleles for most subjects in the first cohort. A later genetic analysis associated a missense DCLRE1C variant with V-gene and J-gene trimming of TCR beta chains, and an independent cohort replicated the association. Presence/absence analyses assumed roughly uniform sequencing depth across donors, an assumption that may not hold. When HLA alleles, especially DR and DQ, strongly co-occurred, TCR associations were difficult to assign to individual alleles.

The receptor library was made with the immunoSEQ multiplex PCR assay. A mixture of 60 forward primers for TCR Vbeta segments and 13 reverse primers for TCR Jbeta segments was used in the multiplex PCR. The CDR3 region of rearranged TCR beta genes was amplified from genomic DNA by a multiplex PCR assay. On the Illumina HiSeq System, the amplified TCR beta libraries were sequenced as 87-base-pair reads. The source study handled its data this way. Across the roughly 640 repertoires, a later analysis counted roughly 77 million unique TCR beta chains, about 10 million of which were shared by at least two donors. To remove PCR and sequencing errors, raw reads were error-corrected and collapsed into unique sequences using a nearest-neighbor algorithm that merged closely related sequences. CDR3 sequences were aligned to IMGT reference sequences to assign V, D and J gene segments. Each retained sequence needed at least a six-nucleotide match to both a V gene segment and a J gene segment. A rearrangement counted as productive if the CDR3 had no stop codons and remained in frame with V and J, and every other rearrangement counted as non-productive. Following IMGT convention, CDR3 was defined as the stretch from the second conserved V-encoded cysteine to the conserved J-encoded phenylalanine. The earlier analysis of 587 of the donors excluded sequences that lacked an unambiguous match to a single V gene segment. In an earlier analysis of approximately 500 of the donors, a V segment was called functional when productive rearrangements were above 56.7%, and segregating when the standard deviation between donors exceeded 5%. A statistical classification framework was developed to diagnose cytomegalovirus status using the catalog of TCR beta chain sequences. V and J gene assignment, in a later analysis, came from comparing TCR nucleotide sequences with IMGT/GENE-DB human TR gene sequences. The TCRdist pipeline was used in a later analysis to assign CDR3 sequences and most-parsimonious VDJ recombination scenarios. In a later analysis, every TCR beta chain was defined by the combination of its CDR3 amino acid sequence and its V-gene family, and reads without a unique V-gene family were dropped. A later analysis removed 450 to 600 highly shared, low-generation-probability nucleotide sequences to deal with suspected cross-contamination and a sequencing artifact. A later analysis calculated a clonal expansion index for each public chain from normalized within-repertoire ranks of inferred template counts. In a later analysis, generation probabilities were computed with a VDJ recombination model fitted to out-of-frame rearrangements, and the resulting probabilities were checked against IGoR. A later analysis scored TCR-TCR, TCR-HLA and TCR-CMV co-occurrence with hypergeometric tests, applying a repertoire-size bias correction to TCR pairs. False discovery rates were estimated in a later analysis by permuting HLA or CMV assignments 20 times. A later analysis grouped co-occurring TCRs with DBSCAN, adding TCRdist sequence similarity when clustering within HLA-allele-positive subsets. Co-occurrence clustering excluded repertoires with fewer than 30,000 or more than 120,000 public chains, plus five with anomalous nucleotide sharing. The source is immuneACCESS, and TCRdb retained only in-frame sequences with V and J called. Part of the clones is not carried over; for the studies checked, unresolved V genes explain less than half of this, and the remainder is unexplained. V, J and clone size derive from that table, while D and trimming were established from the DNA sequence. In all, the sample holds approximately 190,000 clones, and approximately 78% of those were seen once. The ten top clones hold roughly 14% of the sample.

This receptor chain uses TRBV5-4 and TRBJ2-7, with the D gene too uncertain to name. Sequencing was done on a sample of PBMCs. The origin of this receptor is a woman in her twenties or thirties in good health and CMV-seropositive. The bases are TGTGCCAGCAGCTTCAGAAAGGAGACCTCCGCCGAGCAGTACTTC. Its protein is CASSFRKETSAEQYF.